This T cell receptor (beta chain) was sequenced in a study of cytomegalovirus exposure and HLA in healthy donors. Whole-study results and caveats: In a later analysis, productive TCRs from donors in an Asian-associated ancestry cluster reportedly carried fewer N-insertions than the cohort mean. Cytomegalovirus-associated status was assigned to 150 to 200 TCR beta chains.

PCR primers comprised 60 Vbeta and 13 Jbeta primers. TCRdb's table, derived via immunoSEQ multiplex PCR, lists solely in-frame clones and lacks some. The sample holds approximately 110,000 clones, roughly an eighth seen once. This clone was detected a few times. The target antigen is unknown. The receptor was derived from a middle-aged man in good health and CMV-seropositive. The sample taken for sequencing was PBMCs.

The CDR3 DNA is TGTGCCAGCAGTGAAGGTCCGGTTGTCGGCTACGAGCAGTACTTC. Protein: CASSEGPVVGYEQYF. The gene calls are TRBV6-1 and TRBJ2-7; D call uncertain. The CDR3 runs 15 residues. CDR1 MNHNS and CDR2 SASEGT come from the germline V gene. V lost 1 base to trimming and J lost 3 bases, with 13 bases between them.